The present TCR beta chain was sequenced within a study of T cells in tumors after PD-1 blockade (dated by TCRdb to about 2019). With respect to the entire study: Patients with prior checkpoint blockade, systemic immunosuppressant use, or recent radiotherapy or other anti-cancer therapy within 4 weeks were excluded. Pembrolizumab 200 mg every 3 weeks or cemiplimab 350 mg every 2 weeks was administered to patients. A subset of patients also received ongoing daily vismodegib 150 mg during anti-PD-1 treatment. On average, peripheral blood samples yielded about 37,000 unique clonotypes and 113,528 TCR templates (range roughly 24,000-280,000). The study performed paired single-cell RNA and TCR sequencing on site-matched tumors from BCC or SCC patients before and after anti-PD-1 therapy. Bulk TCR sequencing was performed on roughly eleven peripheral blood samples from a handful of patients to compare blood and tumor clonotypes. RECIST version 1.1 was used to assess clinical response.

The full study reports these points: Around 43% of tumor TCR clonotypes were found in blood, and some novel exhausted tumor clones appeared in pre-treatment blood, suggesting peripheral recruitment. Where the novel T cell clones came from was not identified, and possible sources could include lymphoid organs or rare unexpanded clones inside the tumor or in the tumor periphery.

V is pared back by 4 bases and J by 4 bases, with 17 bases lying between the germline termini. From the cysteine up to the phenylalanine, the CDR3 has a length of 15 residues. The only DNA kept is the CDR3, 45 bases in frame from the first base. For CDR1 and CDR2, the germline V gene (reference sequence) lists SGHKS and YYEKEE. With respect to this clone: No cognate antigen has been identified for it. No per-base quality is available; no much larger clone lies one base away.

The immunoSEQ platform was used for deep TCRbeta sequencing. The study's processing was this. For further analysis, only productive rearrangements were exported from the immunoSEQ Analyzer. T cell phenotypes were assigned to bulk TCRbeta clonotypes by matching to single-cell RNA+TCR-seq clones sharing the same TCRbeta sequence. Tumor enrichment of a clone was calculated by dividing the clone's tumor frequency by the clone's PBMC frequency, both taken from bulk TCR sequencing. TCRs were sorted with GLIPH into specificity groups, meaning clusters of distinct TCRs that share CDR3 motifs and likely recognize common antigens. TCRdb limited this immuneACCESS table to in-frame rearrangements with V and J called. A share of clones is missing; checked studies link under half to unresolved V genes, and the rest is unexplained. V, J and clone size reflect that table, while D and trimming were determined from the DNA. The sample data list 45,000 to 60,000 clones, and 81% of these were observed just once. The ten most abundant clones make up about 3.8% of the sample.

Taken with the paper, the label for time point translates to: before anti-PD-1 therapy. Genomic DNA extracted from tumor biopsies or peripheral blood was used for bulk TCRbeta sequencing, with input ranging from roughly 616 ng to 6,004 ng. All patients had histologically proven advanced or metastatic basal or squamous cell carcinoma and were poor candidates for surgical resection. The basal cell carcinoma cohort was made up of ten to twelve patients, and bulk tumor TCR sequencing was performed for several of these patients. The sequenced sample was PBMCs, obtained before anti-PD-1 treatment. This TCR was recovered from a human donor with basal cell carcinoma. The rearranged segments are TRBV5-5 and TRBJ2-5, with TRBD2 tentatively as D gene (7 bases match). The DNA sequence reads TGTGCCAGCAGCCTGGGGGGGGCCCTCCGAGAGACCCAGTACTTC. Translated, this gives CASSLGGALRETQYF.